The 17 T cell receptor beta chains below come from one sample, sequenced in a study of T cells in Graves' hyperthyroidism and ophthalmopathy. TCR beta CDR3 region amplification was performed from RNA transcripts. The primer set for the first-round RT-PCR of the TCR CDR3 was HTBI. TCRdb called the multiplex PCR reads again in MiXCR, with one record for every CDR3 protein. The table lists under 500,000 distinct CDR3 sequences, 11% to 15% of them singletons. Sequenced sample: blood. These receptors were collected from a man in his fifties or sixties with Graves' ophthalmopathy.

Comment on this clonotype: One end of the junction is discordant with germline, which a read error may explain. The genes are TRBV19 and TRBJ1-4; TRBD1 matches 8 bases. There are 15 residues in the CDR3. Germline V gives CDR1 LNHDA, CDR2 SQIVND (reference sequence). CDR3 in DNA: TGTGCCAGTCGTCGAGGGCAGGGGGCTAAGGAAAAACTGTTTTTT. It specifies CASRRGQGAKEKLFF.

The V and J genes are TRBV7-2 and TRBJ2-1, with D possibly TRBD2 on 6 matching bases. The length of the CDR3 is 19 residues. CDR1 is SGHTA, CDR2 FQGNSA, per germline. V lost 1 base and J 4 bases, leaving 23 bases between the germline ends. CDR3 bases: TGTGCCAGCAGCTTAGTTAGTCCGAGACCTAGCGATACTTACAATGAGCAGTTCTTC. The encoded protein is CASSLVSPRPSDTYNEQFF.

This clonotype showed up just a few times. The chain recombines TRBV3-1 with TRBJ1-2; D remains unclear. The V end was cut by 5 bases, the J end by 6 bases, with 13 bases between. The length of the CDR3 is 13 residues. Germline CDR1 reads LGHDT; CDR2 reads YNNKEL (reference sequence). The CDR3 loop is CASSMEWANGYTF. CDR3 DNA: TGTGCCAGCAGCATGGAATGGGCAAATGGCTACACCTTC.

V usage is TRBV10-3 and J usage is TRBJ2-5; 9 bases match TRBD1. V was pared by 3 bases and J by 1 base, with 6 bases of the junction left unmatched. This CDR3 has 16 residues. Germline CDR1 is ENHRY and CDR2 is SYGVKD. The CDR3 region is CAISDGTGTIQETQYF. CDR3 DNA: TGTGCCATCAGTGACGGGACAGGGACCATCCAAGAGACCCAGTACTTC.

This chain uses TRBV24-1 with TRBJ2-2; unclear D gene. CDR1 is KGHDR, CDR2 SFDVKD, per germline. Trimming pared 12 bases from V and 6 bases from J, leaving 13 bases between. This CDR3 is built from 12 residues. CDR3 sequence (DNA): TGTGCCCGCCCCAGCTTCGCCGGGGAGCTGTTTTTT. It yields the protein CARPSFAGELFF.

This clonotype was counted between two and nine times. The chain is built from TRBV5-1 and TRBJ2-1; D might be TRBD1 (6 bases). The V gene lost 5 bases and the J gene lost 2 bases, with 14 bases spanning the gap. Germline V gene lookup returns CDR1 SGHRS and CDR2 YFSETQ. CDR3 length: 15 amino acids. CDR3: CASRARDKTYNEQFF. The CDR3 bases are TGCGCCAGCAGGGCCCGGGACAAAACCTACAATGAGCAGTTCTTC.

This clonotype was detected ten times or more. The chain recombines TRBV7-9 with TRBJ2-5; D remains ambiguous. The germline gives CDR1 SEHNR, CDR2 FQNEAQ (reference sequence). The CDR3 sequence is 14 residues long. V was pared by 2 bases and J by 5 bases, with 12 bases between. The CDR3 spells CASSLPGPAETQYF. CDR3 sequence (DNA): TGTGCCAGCAGCTTACCTGGCCCTGCGGAGACCCAGTACTTC.

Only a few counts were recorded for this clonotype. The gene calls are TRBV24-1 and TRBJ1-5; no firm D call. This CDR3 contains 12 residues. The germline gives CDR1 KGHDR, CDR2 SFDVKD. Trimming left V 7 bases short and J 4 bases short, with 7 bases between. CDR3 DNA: TGTGCCACCAGGTCCGGGAATCAGCCCCAGCATTTT. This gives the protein CATRSGNQPQHF.

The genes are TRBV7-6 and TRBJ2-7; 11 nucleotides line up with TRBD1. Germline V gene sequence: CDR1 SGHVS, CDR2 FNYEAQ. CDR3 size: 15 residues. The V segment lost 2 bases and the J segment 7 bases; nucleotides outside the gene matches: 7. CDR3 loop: CASSLWDRGASEQYF. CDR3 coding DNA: TGTGCCAGCAGCTTATGGGACAGGGGGGCCTCAGAGCAGTACTTC.

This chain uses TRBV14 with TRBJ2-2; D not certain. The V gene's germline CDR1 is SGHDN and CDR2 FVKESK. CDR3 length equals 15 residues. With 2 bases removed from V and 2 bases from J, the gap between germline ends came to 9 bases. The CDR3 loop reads CASSQWLTNTGELFF. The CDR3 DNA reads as TGTGCCAGCAGCCAATGGCTAACCAACACCGGGGAGCTGTTTTTT.

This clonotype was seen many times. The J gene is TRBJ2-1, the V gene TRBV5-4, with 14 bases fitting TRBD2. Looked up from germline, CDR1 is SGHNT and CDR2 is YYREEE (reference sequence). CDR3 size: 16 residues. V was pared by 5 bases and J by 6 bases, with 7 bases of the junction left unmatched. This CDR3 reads CASSSGLAGVSNEQFF. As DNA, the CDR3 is TGTGCCAGCAGTTCGGGACTAGCGGGAGTGAGCAATGAGCAGTTCTTC.

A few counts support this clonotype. The CDR3 sequence is CASSFYGSSGANVLTF. The CDR3 DNA reads TGTGCCAGCAGCTTCTATGGGAGCTCTGGGGCCAACGTCCTGACTTTC. The chain combines TRBV7-9 with TRBJ2-6; D may be TRBD2 (5 bases). The CDR3 consists of 16 residues. The ends were cut back, 3 bases at V and 0 bases at J, with 9 bases in the middle. Germline lookup yields CDR1 SEHNR and CDR2 FQNEAQ (reference sequence). Variable domain in full (rest from reference TRBV7-9 and TRBJ2-6): DTGVSQNPRHKITKRGQNVTFRCDPISEHNRLYWYRQTLGQGPEFLTYFQNEAQLEKSRLLSDRFSAERPKGSFSTLEIQRTEQGDSAMYLCASSFYGSSGANVLTFGAGSRLTVL.

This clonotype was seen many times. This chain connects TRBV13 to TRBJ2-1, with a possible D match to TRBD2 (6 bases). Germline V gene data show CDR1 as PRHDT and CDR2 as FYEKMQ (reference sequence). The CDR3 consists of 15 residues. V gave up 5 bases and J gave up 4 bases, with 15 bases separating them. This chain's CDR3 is CASSPKAGWYNEQFF. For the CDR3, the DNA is TGTGCCAGCAGCCCGAAAGCGGGTTGGTACAATGAGCAGTTCTTC.

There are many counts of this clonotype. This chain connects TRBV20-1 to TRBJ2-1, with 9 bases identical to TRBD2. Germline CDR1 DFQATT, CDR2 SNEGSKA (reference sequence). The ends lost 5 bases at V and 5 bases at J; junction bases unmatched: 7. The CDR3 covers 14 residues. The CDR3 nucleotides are TGCAGTGCTGACCCGGGACTAGCAGACAATGAGCAGTTCTTC. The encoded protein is CSADPGLADNEQFF.

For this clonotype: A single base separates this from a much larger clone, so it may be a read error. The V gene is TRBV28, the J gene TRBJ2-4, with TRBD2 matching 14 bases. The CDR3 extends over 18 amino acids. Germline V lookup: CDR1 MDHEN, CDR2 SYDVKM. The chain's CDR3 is CVSSPGTSGSLGKNIQYF. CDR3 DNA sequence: TGTGTCAGCAGTCCTGGGACTAGCGGGAGTCTCGGCAAAAACATTCAGTACTTC.

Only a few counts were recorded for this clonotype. CDR3 residues: CASSLGLLYGYTF. The CDR3 DNA sequence: TGTGCCAGCAGTTTGGGGCTCCTATATGGCTACACCTTC. The rearrangement links TRBV12-3 or TRBV12-4 to TRBJ1-2, with D possibly matching TRBD1 (5 bases). This CDR3 comprises 13 residues. Trimming took off 3 bases at V and 5 bases at J, with 10 bases between the two ends.

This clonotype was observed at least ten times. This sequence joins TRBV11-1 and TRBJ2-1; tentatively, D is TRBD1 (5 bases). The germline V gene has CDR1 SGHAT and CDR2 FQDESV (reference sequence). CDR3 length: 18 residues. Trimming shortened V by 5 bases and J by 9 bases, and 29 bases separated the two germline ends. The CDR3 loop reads CASSLKGMYQIFMGEQFF. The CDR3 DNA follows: TGTGCCAGCAGCCTAAAGGGGATGTACCAGATTTTTATGGGTGAGCAGTTCTTC.